These 21 T cell receptor beta chains were sequenced from one sample in a study of T cells in narcolepsy. Clones were read by immunoSEQ multiplex PCR, and TCRdb kept only the in-frame ones, dropping some. The sample lists over 15,000 clones; 85% to 90% were seen once. The specimen sequenced was memory (CD45RA-) CD4+ T cells from blood. All receptors come from a human donor in good health.

V is TRBV6-1 and J is TRBJ1-1; D call uncertain. V was shortened by 7 bases and J by 1 base, with 10 bases between the two germline ends. This CDR3 contains 13 residues. The germline gives CDR1 MNHNS, CDR2 SASEGT. CDR3 bases: TGTGCCAGCATAATTGGGCGGAACACTGAAGCTTTCTTT. It specifies CASIIGRNTEAFF.

The gene calls are TRBV10-3 and TRBJ1-4; D call uncertain. The germline gives CDR1 ENHRY, CDR2 SYGVKD. This CDR3 contains 13 residues. Trimming cost V 8 bases and J 4 bases, with 11 bases left between them. CDR3 bases: TGTGCCATCTCCGTGGGCCGTAATGAAAAACTGTTTTTT. Its translation is CAISVGRNEKLFF.

The CDR3 loop reads CASSLFSGTAYSYNEQFF. The DNA for the CDR3 is TGTGCCAGCAGTTTATTTTCGGGGACAGCTTACTCCTACAATGAGCAGTTCTTC. The chain links TRBV28 to TRBJ2-1; 7 bases fit TRBD1. V shed 1 base, J shed 0 bases, and the junction held 9 bases outside the gene matches. CDR1 MDHEN and CDR2 SYDVKM come from the germline V gene. CDR3 length equals 18 residues.

The chain joins TRBV29-1 to TRBJ2-1; 10 nucleotides align to TRBD1. This CDR3 region has 14 residues. J was trimmed by 3 bases and V by 6 bases; bases with no gene match: 5. Germline CDR1 SQVTM, CDR2 ANQGSEA. CDR3 bases: TGCAGCGTCCGACAGGGGGCAAACTACAATGAGCAGTTCTTC. It specifies CSVRQGANYNEQFF.

The chain employs TRBV9 and TRBJ2-7; TRBD2 agrees at 11 bases. The CDR3 runs 14 residues. V gave up 0 bases and J gave up 6 bases; unmatched junction bases: 2. The germline CDR1 and CDR2 sequences are SGDLS and YYNGEE. In DNA form, the CDR3 reads TGTGCCAGCAGCGTAGACCTAGCGGGAGGCGAGCAGTACTTC. Translation: CASSVDLAGGEQYF.

In regard to this clone: Other DNA sequences of this sample code for an identical CDR3. CDR3 residues: CASSSLVAGITDTQYF. In DNA, the CDR3 is TGTGCCAGCTCATCGCTCGTCGCGGGAATCACAGATACGCAGTATTTT. The chain recombines TRBV18 with TRBJ2-3; D is perhaps TRBD2 (6 bases). This CDR3 spans 16 amino acids. CDR1 is KGHSH and CDR2 is LQKENI in the germline V gene. V gave up 5 bases and J gave up 2 bases, with 17 bases separating them.

This chain uses TRBV5-1 with TRBJ1-3; tentatively, D is TRBD1 (5 bases). CDR3 length: 15 amino acids. With 3 bases removed from V and 0 bases from J, the gap between germline ends came to 10 bases. CDR1 SGHRS and CDR2 YFSETQ come from the germline V gene. The CDR3 DNA follows: TGCGCCAGCAGCTCCACGGGGGTCTCTGGAAACACCATATATTTT. Amino acids: CASSSTGVSGNTIYF.

V usage is TRBV5-1 and J usage is TRBJ2-2; 7 positions agree with TRBD1. Trimming took 4 bases from V and 3 from J; bases not matched to a gene: 18. CDR3 length equals 19 residues. CDR1 and CDR2 (germline): SGHRS, YFSETQ. CDR3 in amino acids: CASSPTITGVLSDTGELFF. CDR3 nucleotides: TGCGCCAGCAGCCCTACGATAACAGGGGTTTTATCCGACACCGGGGAGCTGTTTTTT.

The J gene is TRBJ1-1, the V gene TRBV5-1; a possible D gene is TRBD1 (6 bases). The CDR3 runs to 16 residues. Deletions cut 0 bases from V and 1 base from J, with 13 bases between. Per germline, CDR1 SGHRS and CDR2 YFSETQ. In nucleotides, the CDR3 is TGCGCCAGCAGCTTGGGACAGGTTTTTCAGAACACTGAAGCTTTCTTT. This sequence encodes CASSLGQVFQNTEAFF.

The chain employs TRBV5-6 and TRBJ2-5, with a tentative D call TRBD2 (6 bases). CDR1 and CDR2 (germline): SGHDT, YYEEEE. The CDR3 covers 16 residues. Trimming took off 0 bases at V and 0 bases at J, with 12 bases between the two ends. This CDR3 reads CASSLVRRGYQETQYF. The DNA for the CDR3 is TGTGCCAGCAGCTTGGTACGGAGGGGATACCAAGAGACCCAGTACTTC.

The V call is TRBV5-1, the J call TRBJ2-5; 9 positions match TRBD1. This CDR3 is 15 amino acids long. V lost 1 base to trimming and J lost 3 bases; unmatched junction nucleotides: 4. CDR1 is SGHRS and CDR2 is YFSETQ in the germline V gene. CDR3 loop: CASSLTGTGKETQYF. The CDR3 region has the DNA TGCGCCAGCAGCTTGACCGGGACAGGGAAAGAGACCCAGTACTTC.

This chain joins TRBV5-1 and TRBJ2-7; 9 nucleotides align to TRBD1. The CDR3 is 15 amino acids. The germline V gene has CDR1 SGHRS and CDR2 YFSETQ. V gave up 4 bases and J gave up 1 base; unmatched junction bases: 6. CDR3 protein: CASSLGGTGSYEQYF. The CDR3 DNA is TGCGCCAGCAGCCTGGGGGGGACAGGGTCCTACGAGCAGTACTTC.

The rearrangement joins TRBV6-1 to TRBJ1-5, with unresolved D. Germline V gene data show CDR1 as MNHNS and CDR2 as SASEGT. V was cut by 2 bases and J by 7 bases, with 3 bases left in between. The CDR3 is 11 amino acids. CDR3 in amino acids: CASSEIQPQHF. As DNA, the CDR3 is TGTGCCAGCAGTGAAATCCAGCCCCAGCATTTT.

V and J are TRBV6-6 and TRBJ2-3; D is uncertain. Trimming removed 0 bases from V and 4 bases from J, with 5 bases in between. The CDR3 sequence is 13 residues long. Germline loops: CDR1 MNHNY, CDR2 SVGAGI (reference sequence). DNA of the CDR3: TGTGCCAGCAGTTACTCCCGGGCAGATACGCAGTATTTT. As protein: CASSYSRADTQYF.

This clone occurred a few times. The chain carries TRBV7-9 and TRBJ1-4; D is undetermined. The CDR3 is 16 residues long. V lost 3 bases, J lost 0 bases, and 11 bases lay in between. CDR1 SEHNR and CDR2 FQNEAQ come from the germline V gene (reference sequence). CDR3: CASSFPKLATNEKLFF. The CDR3 DNA follows: TGTGCCAGCAGCTTCCCTAAACTCGCAACTAATGAAAAACTGTTTTTT.

To note about this clone: A junction boundary mismatches the germline segment, possibly from a read error. This rearrangement joins TRBV6-1 to TRBJ1-1; tentatively, D is TRBD1 (6 bases). CDR3 length: 13 residues. The germline V gene has CDR1 MNHNS and CDR2 SASEGT. CDR3 in DNA: TGTGCCGGCAGTCCCCAGGCCAGGGGCGAAGCTTTCTTT. Translated, it gives CAGSPQARGEAFF.

DNA of the CDR3: TGTGCCAGCAGGAACACGGGCTCCTACGAGCAGTACTTC. Translating it yields CASRNTGSYEQYF. This sequence joins TRBV6-1 and TRBJ2-7, with D unclear. Germline loops: CDR1 MNHNS, CDR2 SASEGT. The ends were cut back, 6 bases at V and 0 bases at J, with 9 bases in the middle. The CDR3 sequence is 13 residues long.

CDR3 residues: CASSSGLAGGETQYF. Here the CDR3 DNA reads TGTGCCAGCAGCTCCGGACTAGCGGGAGGGGAGACCCAGTACTTC. The chain links TRBV9 to TRBJ2-5; 15 nucleotides align to TRBD2. CDR1 and CDR2 from the germline V gene are SGDLS and YYNGEE. CDR3 size: 15 residues. The V gene end was trimmed by 4 bases and the J gene end by 5 bases; junction bases not matched to a gene: 3.

The CDR3 region is CASSHGQDYGYTF. The CDR3 DNA sequence: TGTGCCAGCTCGCACGGACAGGACTATGGCTACACCTTC. The chain uses TRBV18 and TRBJ1-2, with 7 nucleotides matching TRBD1. V lost 6 bases, J lost 3 bases, and 4 bases stayed unmatched. This CDR3 region has 13 residues. Germline loops: CDR1 KGHSH, CDR2 LQKENI.

The genes are TRBV2 and TRBJ1-5; D not certain. Per germline, CDR1 SNHLY and CDR2 FYNNEI. CDR3 length: 13 amino acids. With 4 bases removed from V and 9 bases from J, the gap between germline ends came to 13 bases. This chain's CDR3 is CASSGPGVWPQHF. The CDR3 DNA is TGTGCCAGCAGTGGACCGGGTGTATGGCCCCAGCATTTT.

This clone was found a few times. The V gene is TRBV9, the J gene TRBJ1-1; D is uncertain. CDR1 and CDR2 (germline): SGDLS, YYNGEE. CDR3 length equals 13 residues. Trimming removed 2 bases at V and 0 bases at J, with 5 bases between. The CDR3 DNA is TGTGCCAGCAGCGTTGACATGAACACTGAAGCTTTCTTT. Its protein is CASSVDMNTEAFF.